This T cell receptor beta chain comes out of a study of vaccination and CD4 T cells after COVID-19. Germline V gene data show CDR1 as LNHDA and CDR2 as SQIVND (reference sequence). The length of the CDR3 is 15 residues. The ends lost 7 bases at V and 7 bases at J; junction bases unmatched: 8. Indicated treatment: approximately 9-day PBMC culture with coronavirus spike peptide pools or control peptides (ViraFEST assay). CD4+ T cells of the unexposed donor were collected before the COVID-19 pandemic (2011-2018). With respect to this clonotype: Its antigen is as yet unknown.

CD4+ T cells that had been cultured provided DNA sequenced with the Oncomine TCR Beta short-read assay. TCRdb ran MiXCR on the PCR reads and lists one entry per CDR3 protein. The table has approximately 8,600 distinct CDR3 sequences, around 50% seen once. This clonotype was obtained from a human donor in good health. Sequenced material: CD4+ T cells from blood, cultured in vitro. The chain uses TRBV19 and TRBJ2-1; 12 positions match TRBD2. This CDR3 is CASTPLAGGTNEQFF. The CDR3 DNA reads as TGTGCCAGTACGCCACTAGCGGGGGGTACGAATGAGCAGTTCTTC.